Presented here are 9 T cell receptor beta chains from one specimen sequenced in a study of cytomegalovirus exposure and HLA in healthy donors. The PCR contained 60 Vbeta and 13 Jbeta primers. Method: immunoSEQ multiplex PCR; TCRdb's copy keeps in-frame clones and lacks some. The top ten clones hold 6.5% of a sample with about 140,000 clones, around 65% of them seen once. The specimen was PBMCs. The receptor source for this set is a woman aged 60-70 years in good health and CMV-seronegative.

The chain has TRBV4-2 and TRBJ1-5, with TRBD1 identical over 8 bases. CDR1 and CDR2 (germline): LGHNA, YNFKEQ. The CDR3 covers 18 residues. V was pared by 5 bases and J by 0 bases, with 12 bases of the junction left unmatched. The CDR3 spells CASSKTAQGEGSNQPQHF. The DNA of the CDR3 is TGTGCCAGCAGCAAGACTGCACAGGGGGAGGGTAGCAATCAGCCCCAGCATTTT.

V gene TRBV7-6 combines with J gene TRBJ2-1, with 10 positions matching TRBD2. Germline CDR1 reads SGHVS; CDR2 reads FNYEAQ. The ends lost 1 base at V and 7 bases at J; junction bases unmatched: 4. The CDR3 sequence is 15 residues long. The CDR3 nucleotides are TGTGCCAGCAGCTTAGGGCTAGCGGGAGAAAATGAGCAGTTCTTC. Translation: CASSLGLAGENEQFF.

This chain links TRBV4-2 with TRBJ2-2; weak D call: TRBD2 (6 bases). The V gene lost 5 bases and the J gene lost 5 bases, with 18 bases spanning the gap. The CDR3 has 16 amino acids. CDR1 is LGHNA and CDR2 is YNFKEQ in the germline V gene. In nucleotides, the CDR3 is TGTGCCAGCAGCGAAGCGCACGGGAGTGGGACCGGGGAGCTGTTTTTT. Its translation: CASSEAHGSGTGELFF.

This clone was counted between two and nine times. CDR3 nucleotides: TGTGCCAGCAGCCCGGGACTAGCGGGAGTCAATGAGCAGTTCTTC. It yields the protein CASSPGLAGVNEQFF. J is TRBJ2-1 and V is TRBV7-7, with TRBD2 matching 14 bases. The length of the CDR3 is 15 residues. Germline-derived CDR1 and CDR2 are SSHAT and FNYEAQ (reference sequence). V was clipped by 5 bases and J by 6 bases; unmatched bases: 3.

This chain connects TRBV7-2 to TRBJ2-1; 10 bases line up with TRBD2. The germline gives CDR1 SGHTA, CDR2 FQGNSA. The CDR3 consists of 18 residues. V was pared by 2 bases and J by 8 bases, with 15 bases of the junction left unmatched. The CDR3 loop reads CASSLMTLAGVSLDEQFF. DNA for the CDR3: TGTGCCAGCAGCTTAATGACTCTAGCGGGAGTAAGTTTAGATGAGCAGTTCTTC.

At least ten counts were recorded for this clone. The V call is TRBV5-1, the J call TRBJ2-7, with a possible D match to TRBD2 (6 bases). Germline V gene sequence: CDR1 SGHRS, CDR2 YFSETQ. Trimming stripped 4 bases from V and 6 bases from J, with 17 bases between. The CDR3 has 14 residues. The chain's CDR3 is CASSRTGGVSEQYF. In nucleotides, the CDR3 is TGCGCCAGCAGCCGGACTGGAGGGGTGAGCGAGCAGTACTTC. The full variable domain, with the rest looked up from reference TRBV5-1 and TRBJ2-7, is KAGVTQTPRYLIKTRGQQVTLSCSPISGHRSVSWYQQTPGQGLQFLFEYFSETQRNKGNFPGRFSGRQFSNSRSEMNVSTLELGDSALYLCASSRTGGVSEQYFGPGTRLTVT.

The J gene is TRBJ2-3, the V gene TRBV4-3, with TRBD2 identical over 9 bases. The CDR3 has 18 amino acids. J gave up 0 bases and V 0 bases, and 7 bases lay outside the gene matches. The germline CDR1 and CDR2 sequences are LGHNA and YSLEER. For the CDR3, the DNA is TGCGCCAGCAGCCAAGATGGGCTAGCGGGATCGAGCACAGATACGCAGTATTTT. This codes for CASSQDGLAGSSTDTQYF.

The chain recombines TRBV5-1 with TRBJ1-4, with TRBD1 as a possible D gene (6 bases). V lost 1 base to trimming and J lost 8 bases, with 15 bases between them. Looked up from germline, CDR1 is SGHRS and CDR2 is YFSETQ. The CDR3 has 15 residues. The CDR3 coding sequence is TGCGCCAGCAGCTTGTCTGGACAGCCGTTAGAAAAACTGTTTTTT. Residues: CASSLSGQPLEKLFF.

The chain is built from TRBV23-1 and TRBJ2-7; 11 bases map to TRBD2. TRBV23-1 is assigned to the ORF class and has an uncertain function. V was clipped by 0 bases and J by 8 bases; unmatched bases: 18. The CDR3 is made up of 19 amino acids. The CDR3 loop reads CASSQSSVAGGPSPPKQYF. Written as DNA, the CDR3 is TGCGCCAGCAGTCAATCGTCGGTAGCGGGGGGGCCTTCCCCGCCGAAGCAGTACTTC.